These 12 T cell receptor beta chains were all obtained from the same sample, sequenced in a study of beta chain features in type 1 diabetes. Expressed TCRB transcripts got sequenced, as all isolated RNA was reverse transcribed. Data came from immunoSEQ multiplex PCR; TCRdb stores just in-frame clones and leaves some out. The repertoire holds about 360,000 clones, with roughly 12% as singletons. The sequenced material came from naive CD4+ T cells from blood. These receptors came from a young man in good health.

The V gene is TRBV30, the J gene TRBJ1-2, with D unclear. This CDR3 contains 13 residues. The germline gives CDR1 GTSNPN, CDR2 SVGIG (reference sequence). V was trimmed by 2 bases and J by 7 bases, leaving 14 bases between them. The CDR3 spells CAWSPLFSRGYTF. CDR3 nucleotides: TGTGCCTGGAGTCCCCTCTTCTCTCGTGGCTACACCTTC.

The J gene is TRBJ2-7, the V gene TRBV28, with 9 bases fitting TRBD1. Germline V gene data show CDR1 as MDHEN and CDR2 as SYDVKM. The J segment lost 4 bases and the V segment lost 8 bases, leaving 6 bases of the junction unmatched. The length of the CDR3 is 13 residues. CDR3 nucleotides: TGTGCCAGCGGCCTAGGGACAGGGTACGAGCAGTACTTC. Protein product: CASGLGTGYEQYF.

The sample holds a few counts of this clone. J is TRBJ2-1 and V is TRBV6-5, with D possibly being TRBD2 (6 bases). Germline lookup yields CDR1 MNHEY and CDR2 SVGAGI. This CDR3 comprises 16 residues. Trimming removed 2 bases at V and 8 bases at J, with 19 bases between. This CDR3 reads CASSYLQGLGGDEQFF. The CDR3 DNA reads as TGTGCCAGCAGTTACCTTCAAGGTTTGGGAGGAGATGAGCAGTTCTTC.

The chain links TRBV4-3 to TRBJ2-3; 7 positions agree with TRBD1. Germline loops: CDR1 LGHNA, CDR2 YSLEER. The junction had 5 bases not matched to a gene; V was cut back by 1 base and J by 1 base. The CDR3 extends over 16 amino acids. The CDR3 protein is CASSQGTGAGTDTQYF. The CDR3 bases are TGCGCCAGCAGCCAAGGAACAGGGGCGGGCACAGATACGCAGTATTTT.

In its sample, this clone was seen a few times. This rearrangement joins TRBV28 to TRBJ2-1, with TRBD2 identical over 10 bases. CDR1 is MDHEN and CDR2 is SYDVKM in the germline V gene. This CDR3 spans 18 amino acids. The junction had 14 bases not matched to a gene; V was cut back by 6 bases and J by 3 bases. This chain's CDR3 is CASSLPLGSGGLYNEQFF. CDR3 DNA: TGTGCCAGCAGCCTACCCCTGGGTAGCGGGGGGCTCTACAATGAGCAGTTCTTC.

The chain is built from TRBV9 and TRBJ2-1; 7 nucleotides align to TRBD1. The germline V gene encodes CDR1 SGDLS and CDR2 YYNGEE. V trimming: 3 bases; J trimming: 9 bases; junction bases outside the gene matches: 6. The CDR3 extends over 13 amino acids. CDR3 residues: CASSEGQLGEQFF. For the CDR3, the DNA is TGTGCCAGCAGCGAGGGACAGCTGGGTGAGCAGTTCTTC.

The chain joins TRBV28 to TRBJ2-5; 7 bases agree with TRBD1. The germline V gene has CDR1 MDHEN and CDR2 SYDVKM. The trim removed 6 bases at V and 1 base at J, leaving 11 bases unmatched. This CDR3 comprises 16 residues. CDR3 nucleotides: TGTGCCAGCAGCCCCTGGCAGGGGGTTGTCCAAGAGACCCAGTACTTC. Protein sequence: CASSPWQGVVQETQYF.

This clone was seen once. The chain carries TRBV7-2 and TRBJ1-5; TRBD1 aligns across 7 bases. Unmatched junction bases numbered 13, after V lost 5 bases and J lost 0 bases. This CDR3 comprises 18 residues. CDR1 SGHTA and CDR2 FQGNSA come from the germline V gene. The CDR3 DNA reads TGTGCCAGCAGCCAAGGGGGGACAGCAGCTTATAGCAATCAGCCCCAGCATTTT. The encoded protein is CASSQGGTAAYSNQPQHF.

The chain couples TRBV28 to TRBJ1-2, with D unclear. Germline V gives CDR1 MDHEN, CDR2 SYDVKM. Between the trimmed V and J ends, which lost 3 bases and 7 bases, there was a span of 6 bases. The CDR3 sequence is 11 residues long. The CDR3 is CASSFSSGYTF. DNA for the CDR3: TGTGCCAGCAGTTTTAGCAGTGGCTACACCTTC.

This clone was recorded only once. Other DNA sequences in the sample encode the same CDR3. This sequence joins TRBV7-2 and TRBJ2-7, with unresolved D. Germline CDR1 and CDR2: SGHTA and FQGNSA. V shed 1 base and J shed 1 base, with 2 bases lying between them. CDR3 size: 12 residues. CDR3 sequence (DNA): TGTGCCAGCAGCTTAGTATCCTACGAGCAGTACTTC. Amino acids: CASSLVSYEQYF.

The chain joins TRBV10-3 to TRBJ2-1; D perhaps matches TRBD2 (6 bases). This CDR3 comprises 16 residues. The germline gives CDR1 ENHRY, CDR2 SYGVKD. With 2 bases removed from V and 0 bases from J, the gap between germline ends came to 11 bases. CDR3 bases: TGTGCCATCAGTGAGCCGGGACTCCGCTCCTACAATGAGCAGTTCTTC. As protein: CAISEPGLRSYNEQFF.

This clone was detected a few times. V gene TRBV7-3 combines with J gene TRBJ2-7; D may be TRBD1 (6 bases). V was trimmed by 5 bases and J by 0 bases, leaving 11 bases between them. Germline CDR1 reads SGHTA; CDR2 reads FQGTGA. CDR3 length: 14 residues. The CDR3 region is CASSPDRSSYEQYF. CDR3 in DNA: TGTGCCAGCAGCCCGGACAGAAGCTCCTACGAGCAGTACTTC.